The 13 T cell receptor beta chains below were found in one sample sequenced in a study of blood T cell repertoires in COVID-19. Libraries were prepared by immunoSEQ multiplex PCR; TCRdb keeps only in-frame clonotypes and omits some of them. The sample has a few hundred thousand clones, more than 75% seen once. The sequencing sample was made of PBMCs or T cells enriched from blood (not recorded which). All receptors derive from a woman between 35 and 50 years old who had recovered from COVID-19.

Remarks on this clone: Other DNA sequences within the sample encode an identical CDR3. V is TRBV7-2 and J is TRBJ2-1, with TRBD1 matching 9 bases. The V and J ends lost 6 bases and 0 bases, in that order; junction bases with no gene match: 3. Germline V gene sequence: CDR1 SGHTA, CDR2 FQGNSA. The CDR3 is 15 residues long. In DNA form, the CDR3 reads TGTGCCAGCAGTTCGACAGGGGGCTCCTACAATGAGCAGTTCTTC. Amino acids: CASSSTGGSYNEQFF.

The chain carries TRBV2 and TRBJ1-2; D perhaps matches TRBD1 (5 bases). The CDR3 contains 15 residues. The germline gives CDR1 SNHLY, CDR2 FYNNEI. V gave up 1 base and J gave up 4 bases, with 13 bases separating them. The CDR3 coding sequence is TGTGCCAGCAGTGAAGGGGACTTCCTCCCCTATGGCTACACCTTC. Its protein product is CASSEGDFLPYGYTF.

The chain carries TRBV3-1 (or the pseudogene TRBV3-2) and TRBJ1-2, with 7 nucleotides matching TRBD1. The V segment lost 1 base and the J segment 7 bases; nucleotides outside the gene matches: 0. The CDR3 is 12 amino acids. CDR1 and CDR2 (germline): LGHDT, YNNKEL (reference sequence). The CDR3, as DNA: TGTGCCAGCAGCCAAGCAGGGGGTGGCTACACCTTC. The encoded protein is CASSQAGGGYTF.

The chain links TRBV5-1 to TRBJ2-5; 8 bases agree with TRBD1. Looked up from germline, CDR1 is SGHRS and CDR2 is YFSETQ. CDR3 length: 15 residues. Unmatched junction bases numbered 10, after V lost 4 bases and J lost 5 bases. The CDR3 nucleotides are TGCGCCAGCAGCCTATCGGACAGGGTTGGGGAGACCCAGTACTTC. The encoded protein is CASSLSDRVGETQYF. The full variable domain, rest sourced from reference TRBV5-1 and TRBJ2-5, is KAGVTQTPRYLIKTRGQQVTLSCSPISGHRSVSWYQQTPGQGLQFLFEYFSETQRNKGNFPGRFSGRQFSNSRSEMNVSTLELGDSALYLCASSLSDRVGETQYFGPGTRLLVL.

The rearrangement uses TRBV5-1 and TRBJ1-2, with 8 bases fitting TRBD1. Germline CDR1 SGHRS, CDR2 YFSETQ. V shed 4 bases and J 11 bases; nucleotides not matched to a gene: 7. The CDR3 has 12 residues. The DNA of the CDR3 is TGCGCCAGCAGCCCCGGGACAGGCGGGTACACCTTC. Amino acids: CASSPGTGGYTF.

The chain employs TRBV7-8 and TRBJ1-5; perhaps TRBD1 as D (5 bases). V was cut by 4 bases and J by 4 bases, with 11 bases left in between. This CDR3 is 14 amino acids long. CDR1 is SGHVS and CDR2 is FQNEAQ in the germline V gene. The CDR3 region has the DNA TGTGCCAGCAGCTCATTGACAGAGAATCAGCCCCAGCATTTT. This gives the protein CASSSLTENQPQHF.

This clone appeared a single time. This rearrangement joins TRBV4-1 to TRBJ2-1, with TRBD1 identical over 8 bases. The CDR3 loop spans 17 amino acids. V trimming: 5 bases; J trimming: 2 bases; junction bases outside the gene matches: 11. Germline lookup yields CDR1 MGHRA and CDR2 YSYEKL. This chain's CDR3 is CASSFRSGGVAYNEQFF. In DNA, the CDR3 is TGCGCCAGCAGCTTTCGGTCAGGGGGCGTCGCCTACAATGAGCAGTTCTTC.

This rearrangement joins TRBV10-3 to TRBJ2-3; the D is unclear. Trimming removed 4 bases from V and 2 bases from J, with 13 bases in between. The CDR3 is made up of 15 amino acids. CDR1 and CDR2 from the germline V gene are ENHRY and SYGVKD. CDR3 DNA sequence: TGTGCCATCAGTGGGGCATACAGAGTCACAGATACGCAGTATTTT. It encodes CAISGAYRVTDTQYF.

The chain uses TRBV4-3 and TRBJ2-5, with 10 bases identical to TRBD2. The CDR3 sequence is 16 residues long. The ends lost 0 bases at V and 6 bases at J; junction bases unmatched: 7. From germline, CDR1 is LGHNA and CDR2 YSLEER. CDR3 protein: CASSQEASGSGQTQYF. The CDR3 region has the DNA TGCGCCAGCAGCCAAGAGGCTAGCGGGAGTGGGCAGACCCAGTACTTC.

DNA of the CDR3: TGTGCCAGCAGTGTAGGGGGTCAAGAGACCCAGTACTTC. This encodes CASSVGGQETQYF. This chain joins TRBV2 and TRBJ2-5; the D gene is possibly TRBD1 (6 bases). The CDR3 covers 13 residues. The V gene's germline CDR1 is SNHLY and CDR2 FYNNEI. V shed 4 bases and J shed 2 bases, with 8 bases lying between them.

The CDR3: CASRTGRMYGYTF. The DNA of the CDR3 is TGTGCCAGTAGGACAGGGCGAATGTATGGCTACACCTTC. V usage is TRBV19 and J usage is TRBJ1-2; 7 bases line up with TRBD1. There are 13 residues in the CDR3. CDR1 LNHDA and CDR2 SQIVND come from the germline V gene (reference sequence). V lost 6 bases, J lost 5 bases, and 6 bases stayed unmatched.

The CDR3 sequence: CASSLDSFEAFF. As DNA, the CDR3 is TGTGCCAGCAGCTTAGATAGCTTTGAAGCTTTCTTT. V and J are TRBV7-2 and TRBJ1-1; D is ambiguous. The V gene lost 1 base and the J gene lost 7 bases, with 7 bases spanning the gap. The germline V gene encodes CDR1 SGHTA and CDR2 FQGNSA. The CDR3 totals 12 residues. Combining the CDR3 with reference TRBV7-2 and TRBJ1-1 gives the whole variable domain GAGVSQSPSNKVTEKGKDVELRCDPISGHTALYWYRQSLGQGLEFLIYFQGNSAPDKSGLPSDRFSAERTGGSVSTLTIQRTQQEDSAVYLCASSLDSFEAFFGQGTRLTVV.

The gene calls are TRBV15 and TRBJ2-7; D not resolved. CDR1 and CDR2 from the germline V gene are LNHNV and YYDKDF (reference sequence). Between the trimmed V and J ends, which lost 3 bases and 5 bases, there was a span of 11 bases. The CDR3 has 13 residues. The CDR3 sequence is CATSSNPSDEQYF. In DNA, the CDR3 is TGTGCCACCAGCAGTAATCCCAGCGACGAGCAGTACTTC. The full variable domain, its missing parts supplied by reference TRBV15 and TRBJ2-7, is DAMVIQNPRYQVTQFGKPVTLSCSQTLNHNVMYWYQQKSSQAPKLLFHYYDKDFNNEADTPDNFQSRRPNTSFCFLDIRSPGLGDTAMYLCATSSNPSDEQYFGPGTRLTVT.